These T cell receptor beta chains were read from a single sample in a study of cytotoxic CD8 clonotypes in ibrutinib-treated CLL. Using immunoSEQ multiplex PCR, the repertoire was profiled, and TCRdb retains in-frame clones only, with some absent. The sample has roughly 50,000 clones, around 60% seen once. The sample here was PBMCs, taken after 24 months of ibrutinib treatment. These receptors were obtained from a human donor with chronic lymphocytic leukemia. The CDR3 runs from the conserved cysteine through the conserved F or W. A D gene is named only where the DNA matches it firmly. Clone sizes are given selectively: once, few, many, or a class where the clone is expanded.

CDR3 DNA	CDR3 protein	J gene	V gene	D gene	clone size
TGTGCCAGCTGCCGAGGGGGCTCTGGAAACACCATATATTTT	CASCRGGSGNTIYF	TRBJ1-3	TRBV19	NA	NA
TGTGCCAGTAGTACCCGGGGGGCACATACGCAGTATTTT	CASSTRGAHTQYF	TRBJ2-3	TRBV19	NA	NA
TGTGCCAGCAGTGACGGACCGACAAATTCACCCCTCCACTTT	CASSDGPTNSPLHF	TRBJ1-6	TRBV6-5	NA	NA
TGTGCCAGTAGTAGCCGCGGGGGGCTAGCTCTTACGCAGTATTTT	CASSSRGGLALTQYF	TRBJ2-3	TRBV19	TRBD2	NA
TGTGCCAGCAGCTTGGATAGGGGGCCCACAGATACGCAGTATTTT	CASSLDRGPTDTQYF	TRBJ2-3	TRBV5-6	TRBD1	few
TGTGCCAGCAGCTTCAGGGGTTCACCCCTCCACTTT	CASSFRGSPLHF	TRBJ1-6	TRBV7-8	NA	NA
TGTGCCAGCACCCGGGCCAGAGCTTTCTTT	CASTRARAFF	TRBJ1-1	TRBV6-1	NA	few
TGTGCCAGCAGCTTAGGGATAGCTGAAGCTTTCTTT	CASSLGIAEAFF	TRBJ1-1	TRBV5-6	NA	few
TGCGCCAGCAGCCCCCGGACAGTGGGGGGCGAGCAGTACTTC	CASSPRTVGGEQYF	TRBJ2-7	TRBV4-1	NA	NA
TGTGCCAGCAGGGAAGACGGACCTAGTCCTGAAGCTTTCTTT	CASREDGPSPEAFF	TRBJ1-1	TRBV2	NA	NA
TGTGCCAGCAGCCAAGCAGGGGGAAGGGGGACTGAAGCTTTCTTT	CASSQAGGRGTEAFF	TRBJ1-1	TRBV14	TRBD1	NA
TGTGCCAGTATTGAGGGTCCCACAGATACGCAGTATTTT	CASIEGPTDTQYF	TRBJ2-3	TRBV19	NA	NA
TGTGCCAGCAGCAACCTCCTAAGACAGGCGAACACTGAAGCTTTCTTT	CASSNLLRQANTEAFF	TRBJ1-1	TRBV11-2	NA	NA
TGTGCCAGCACCGGGACAGGGAAGGCTCCAGGAGGCTACACCTTC	CASTGTGKAPGGYTF	TRBJ1-2	TRBV6-1	TRBD1	NA
TGTGCCAGCAGCTTGCAGGCCAGCCAAGAGACCCAGTACTTC	CASSLQASQETQYF	TRBJ2-5	TRBV5-6	NA	NA
TGTGCCACCAGCAGAGCCGGGACAGGGGATTGGGAGACCCAGTACTTC	CATSRAGTGDWETQYF	TRBJ2-5	TRBV15	TRBD1	NA
TGTGCCAGCAGTGGGGTTCAGATAGCAACTAATGAAAAACTGTTTTTT	CASSGVQIATNEKLFF	TRBJ1-4	TRBV2	NA	NA
TGTGCCAGCAGTGAAAGCGGTGCCCGCTCCTACGAGCAGTACTTC	CASSESGARSYEQYF	TRBJ2-7	TRBV2	NA	NA
TGTGCCAGCGGACCGGGACAGACCTACGAGCAGTACTTC	CASGPGQTYEQYF	TRBJ2-7	TRBV11-2	TRBD1	NA
TGTGCCAGCAGCGTAGGGTTACTAGCGGGGTCCCAAGAGACCCAGTACTTC	CASSVGLLAGSQETQYF	TRBJ2-5	TRBV9	TRBD2	NA
TGCGCCAGCAGTGACCCCCGCCCTAGCGGGGGCCGGGGTGAGCAGTTCTTC	CASSDPRPSGGRGEQFF	TRBJ2-1	TRBV10-1	TRBD2	NA
TGTGCCAGCAGCTTGGGGGACAGGGGGGCAGATACGCAGTATTTT	CASSLGDRGADTQYF	TRBJ2-3	TRBV5-8	TRBD1	many
TGTGCCAGCAGCCAAGTAGCAGGTAATCAGCCCCAGCATTTT	CASSQVAGNQPQHF	TRBJ1-5	TRBV4-2	NA	NA
TGTGCCAGCAGCGTAGATAGACCGTCTAGCGGGGGCCCCACCGGGGAGCTGTTTTTT	CASSVDRPSSGGPTGELFF	TRBJ2-2	TRBV9	TRBD2	NA
TGCGCCAGCAGCCCGGGAAGCCCGAATGAAAAACTGTTTTTT	CASSPGSPNEKLFF	TRBJ1-4	TRBV5-1	NA	NA
TGTGCCAGCAGCCTAAGAGCGGGGGTGGTGGAGACCCAGTACTTC	CASSLRAGVVETQYF	TRBJ2-5	TRBV5-6	TRBD2	NA
TGCGCCAGCAGCCAAGACCCCGGGTTTTACGAGCAGTACTTC	CASSQDPGFYEQYF	TRBJ2-7	TRBV4-1	NA	NA
TGTGCCAGCAGCGACCCGGGACAGGGAGATGTAAGAGAGACCCAGTACTTC	CASSDPGQGDVRETQYF	TRBJ2-5	TRBV7-9	TRBD1	NA
TGCGCCAGCAGCTCCTCGGGGAGCTACGAGCAGTACTTC	CASSSSGSYEQYF	TRBJ2-7	TRBV5-1	NA	NA
TGCAGTGCTAGATGGGTGGGTCCCTTC	CSARWVGPF	TRBJ1-2	TRBV20-1	NA	NA
TGCGCCAGCAGCCCGGGACCGGGAGAGACCCAGTACTTC	CASSPGPGETQYF	TRBJ2-5	TRBV5-1	NA	few
TGCGCCAGCAGCTTAGGGGGGACCCGCACAGATACGCAGTATTTT	CASSLGGTRTDTQYF	TRBJ2-3	TRBV5-1	NA	NA
TGCGCCAGCAGCTTAGCAGCGGGGGGACAAGATACGCAGTATTTT	CASSLAAGGQDTQYF	TRBJ2-3	TRBV5-1	TRBD2	NA
TGTGCCAGCAGCCCATTAATGGGGGCAGGGATGGACGAGCAGTACTTC	CASSPLMGAGMDEQYF	TRBJ2-7	TRBV7-9	NA	NA
TGTGCCAGTCTAGGCGTGAACAATGAGCAGTTCTTC	CASLGVNNEQFF	TRBJ2-1	TRBV19	NA	NA
TGTGCCAGCATCCATATCGTCACGCCGGCCTTTGACACTGAAGCTTTCTTT	CASIHIVTPAFDTEAFF	TRBJ1-1	TRBV14	NA	few
TGTGCCAGCAGCGCGGACGCAACTAATGAAAAACTGTTTTTT	CASSADATNEKLFF	TRBJ1-4	TRBV5-4	NA	NA
TGTGCCAGCAAGGAGACTAGCGGGACAGATACGCAGTATTTT	CASKETSGTDTQYF	TRBJ2-3	TRBV2	TRBD2	NA
TGTGCCAGCAGGGAATTCGGGAGGGCCCAAGAGACCCAGTACTTC	CASREFGRAQETQYF	TRBJ2-5	TRBV27	TRBD2	NA
TGTGCCACCAGCAGAGAGGAGGGGTACTATGGCTACACCTTC	CATSREEGYYGYTF	TRBJ1-2	TRBV15	NA	NA
TGTGCCACCAGCAGACACCGGTTAGACAACACTGAAGCTTTCTTT	CATSRHRLDNTEAFF	TRBJ1-1	TRBV15	NA	NA
TGCGCCAGCAGCTTGGATGGTCACAGGAACGGGGAGCTGTTTTTT	CASSLDGHRNGELFF	TRBJ2-2	TRBV5-1	NA	few
TGTGCCAGCAGTTACACCCGACAGGGGAAATTAGATACGCAGTATTTT	CASSYTRQGKLDTQYF	TRBJ2-3	TRBV6-5	TRBD1	NA
TGTGCCAGCAGCTTAATAGCGGGCAAGAGCTCTGGAAACACCATATATTTT	CASSLIAGKSSGNTIYF	TRBJ1-3	TRBV11-3	NA	few
TGTGCCAGCAGCCCCCGGGGACTTTCTATCGCGGGCTACACCTTC	CASSPRGLSIAGYTF	TRBJ1-2	TRBV7-8	NA	NA
TGTGCCAGCAGTGAATGGGGCGGGTCACCCCTCCACTTT	CASSEWGGSPLHF	TRBJ1-6	TRBV2	NA	few
TGTGCCAGCAGCTTAGAAGGGCAGACGGGCTACAATGAGCAGTTCTTC	CASSLEGQTGYNEQFF	TRBJ2-1	TRBV7-2	NA	NA
TGCGCCAGCAGCAGGGCGACCAACACTGAAGCTTTCTTT	CASSRATNTEAFF	TRBJ1-1	TRBV5-1	NA	NA
TGTGCCAGCAGCGTGTCAGCGGGGGAGTACAATGAGCAGTTCTTC	CASSVSAGEYNEQFF	TRBJ2-1	TRBV9	TRBD2	NA
TGTGCCAGCAGTGAAAGCTGGACAGTGGGGGGAGGCTACACCTTC	CASSESWTVGGGYTF	TRBJ1-2	TRBV2	NA	NA
TGTGCCAGCAGTCCCGGCCGAGGGGTATTTAATTCACCCCTCCACTTT	CASSPGRGVFNSPLHF	TRBJ1-6	TRBV27	NA	NA
TGTGCCAGCAGCGGGGTAGGGGCTAATCAGCCCCAGCATTTT	CASSGVGANQPQHF	TRBJ1-5	TRBV7-9	NA	NA